This T cell receptor beta chain was obtained from a study of blood T cell repertoires in COVID-19. Study-wide background: Spain, Italy and the United States supplied samples that represented acute and convalescent COVID-19. PBMCs, B-cell-depleted T cells, or T cells provided the cDNA or gDNA that made up the material.

In the original processing: Scientists estimated how many nucleated cells there were by amplifying reference gene primers. Measured with immunoSEQ multiplex PCR; TCRdb has only the in-frame clones, and not every one. For V, J and clone size, that table is used; D and trimming come from the DNA. The sample contains 130,000 to 150,000 clones, around 79% of which appear only once. Trimming cost V 3 bases and J 4 bases; bases outside gene matches: 7. CDR1 and CDR2 (germline): LGHDT, YNNKEL (reference sequence). This CDR3 contains 17 residues. The receptor was isolated from a man aged 45 to 65 with active or convalescent COVID-19. V is TRBV3-1 (or the pseudogene TRBV3-2) and J is TRBJ2-2; TRBD2 aligns across 11 bases. The sequencing input was peripheral blood. CDR3 sequence reads: CASSQGVLAGVTGELFF. The CDR3 DNA reads as TGTGCCAGCAGCCAGGGAGTACTAGCGGGAGTCACCGGGGAGCTGTTTTTT.